This T cell receptor beta chain was sequenced during a study of glioma-infiltrating T cells after dendritic cell vaccination. Study-wide background: Treatment, given 2003 to 2012, was autologous tumor lysate-pulsed dendritic cell vaccination. Patients received three intradermal dendritic cell vaccine injections at biweekly intervals.

TCRB CDR3 was amplified from 2 ug genomic DNA or less. This table comes from immunoSEQ multiplex PCR, and its TCRdb copy is limited to in-frame clones, with some not included. Of 85,000 to 100,000 clones in the sample, approximately 78% are singletons; the top ten hold less than 2.5%. Documented time point: after dendritic cell vaccination, including at tumor progression/relapse. V shed 0 bases and J shed 2 bases, with 9 bases lying between them. This CDR3 region has 14 residues. CDR1 and CDR2 from the germline V gene are SGHNT and YYREEE (reference sequence). The V gene is TRBV5-4, the J gene TRBJ2-7; maybe TRBD2 (6 bases). The clonotype was recovered from a human donor with glioblastoma. The sample in question was blood, obtained after dendritic cell vaccination. CDR3 region: CASSLAGTPYEQYV. The CDR3 DNA reads TGTGCCAGCAGCTTGGCCGGGACTCCCTACGAGCAGTACGTC.